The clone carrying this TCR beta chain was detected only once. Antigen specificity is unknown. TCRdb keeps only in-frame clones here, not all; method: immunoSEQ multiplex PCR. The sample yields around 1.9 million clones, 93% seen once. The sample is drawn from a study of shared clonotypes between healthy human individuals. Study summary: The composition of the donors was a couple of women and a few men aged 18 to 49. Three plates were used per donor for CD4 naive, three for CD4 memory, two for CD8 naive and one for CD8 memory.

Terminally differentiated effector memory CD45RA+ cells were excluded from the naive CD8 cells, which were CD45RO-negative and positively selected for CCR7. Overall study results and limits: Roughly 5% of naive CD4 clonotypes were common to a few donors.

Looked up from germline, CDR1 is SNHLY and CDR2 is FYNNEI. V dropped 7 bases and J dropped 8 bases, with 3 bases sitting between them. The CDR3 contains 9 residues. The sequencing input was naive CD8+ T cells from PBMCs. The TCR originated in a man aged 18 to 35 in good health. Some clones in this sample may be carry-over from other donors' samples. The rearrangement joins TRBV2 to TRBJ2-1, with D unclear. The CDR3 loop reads CASKDEQFF. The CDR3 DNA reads TGTGCCAGCAAAGATGAGCAGTTCTTC.